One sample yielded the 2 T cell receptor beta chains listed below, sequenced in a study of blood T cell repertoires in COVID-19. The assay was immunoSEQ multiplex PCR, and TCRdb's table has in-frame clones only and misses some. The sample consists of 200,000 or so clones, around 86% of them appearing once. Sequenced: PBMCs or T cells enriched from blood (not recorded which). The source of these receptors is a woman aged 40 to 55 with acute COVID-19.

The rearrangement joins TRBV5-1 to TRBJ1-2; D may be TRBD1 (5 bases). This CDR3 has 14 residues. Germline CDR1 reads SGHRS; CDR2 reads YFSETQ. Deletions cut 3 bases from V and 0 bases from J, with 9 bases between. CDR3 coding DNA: TGCGCCAGCAGCTCAGGGTCAGCTAACTATGGCTACACCTTC. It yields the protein CASSSGSANYGYTF.

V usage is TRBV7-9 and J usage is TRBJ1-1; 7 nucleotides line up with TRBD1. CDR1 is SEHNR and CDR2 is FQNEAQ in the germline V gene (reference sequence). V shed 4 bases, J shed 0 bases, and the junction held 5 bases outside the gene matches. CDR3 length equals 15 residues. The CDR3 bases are TGTGCCAGCAGCTCGACACAGGGGTTGAACACTGAAGCTTTCTTT. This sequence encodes CASSSTQGLNTEAFF. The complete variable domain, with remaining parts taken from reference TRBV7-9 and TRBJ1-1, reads DTGVSQNPRHKITKRGQNVTFRCDPISEHNRLYWYRQTLGQGPEFLTYFQNEAQLEKSRLLSDRFSAERPKGSFSTLEIQRTEQGDSAMYLCASSSTQGLNTEAFFGQGTRLTVV.